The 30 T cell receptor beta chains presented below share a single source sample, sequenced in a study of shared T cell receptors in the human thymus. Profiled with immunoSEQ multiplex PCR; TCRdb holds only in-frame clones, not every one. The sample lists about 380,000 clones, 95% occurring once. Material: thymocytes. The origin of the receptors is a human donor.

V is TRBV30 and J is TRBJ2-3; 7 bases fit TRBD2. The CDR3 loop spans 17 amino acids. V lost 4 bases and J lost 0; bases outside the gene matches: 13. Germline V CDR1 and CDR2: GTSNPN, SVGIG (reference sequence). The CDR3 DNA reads TGTGCCTGGATGGGAGGGAGGGCCCTTTCTAGCACAGATACGCAGTATTTT. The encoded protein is CAWMGGRALSSTDTQYF.

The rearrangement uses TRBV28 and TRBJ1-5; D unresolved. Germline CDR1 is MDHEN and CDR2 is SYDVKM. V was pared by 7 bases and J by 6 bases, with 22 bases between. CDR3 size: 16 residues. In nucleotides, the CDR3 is TGTGCCAGCAACCGGGGAAAGGGTAGGGTGGGTCAGCCCCAGCATTTT. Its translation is CASNRGKGRVGQPQHF.

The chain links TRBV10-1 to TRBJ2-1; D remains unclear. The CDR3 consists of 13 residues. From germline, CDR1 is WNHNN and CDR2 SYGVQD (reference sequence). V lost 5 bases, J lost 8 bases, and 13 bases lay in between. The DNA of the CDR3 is TGCGCCAGCAGTCGTATGGGGTTCGATGAGCAGTTCTTC. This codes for CASSRMGFDEQFF.

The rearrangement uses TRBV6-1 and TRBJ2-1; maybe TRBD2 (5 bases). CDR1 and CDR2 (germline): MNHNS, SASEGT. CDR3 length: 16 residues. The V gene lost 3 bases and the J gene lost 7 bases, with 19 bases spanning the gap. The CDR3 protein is CASSERMVPWENEQFF. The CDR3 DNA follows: TGTGCCAGCAGTGAGAGGATGGTACCCTGGGAGAATGAGCAGTTCTTC.

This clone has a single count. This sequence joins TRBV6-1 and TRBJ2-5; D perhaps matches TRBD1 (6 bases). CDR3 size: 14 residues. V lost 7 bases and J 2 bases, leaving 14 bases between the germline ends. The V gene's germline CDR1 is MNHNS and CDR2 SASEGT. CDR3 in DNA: TGTGCCAGCAACCTCAACAGGGCACAAGAGACCCAGTACTTC. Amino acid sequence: CASNLNRAQETQYF.

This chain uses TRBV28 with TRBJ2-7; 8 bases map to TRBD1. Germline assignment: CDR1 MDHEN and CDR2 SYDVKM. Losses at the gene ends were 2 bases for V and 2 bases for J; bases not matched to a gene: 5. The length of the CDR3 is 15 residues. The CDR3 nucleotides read TGTGCCAGCAGTTTAGGACAGGGATCCGCCTACGAGCAGTACTTC. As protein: CASSLGQGSAYEQYF.

This chain's CDR3 is CASSSPGERISYEQYF. The DNA of the CDR3 is TGTGCCAGCAGCTCCCCGGGGGAGCGCATCTCCTACGAGCAGTACTTC. The V gene is TRBV7-8, the J gene TRBJ2-7, with D possibly being TRBD2 (6 bases). CDR1 and CDR2 (germline): SGHVS, FQNEAQ. The CDR3 is 16 amino acids. The V end was cut by 4 bases, the J end by 0 bases, with 16 bases between.

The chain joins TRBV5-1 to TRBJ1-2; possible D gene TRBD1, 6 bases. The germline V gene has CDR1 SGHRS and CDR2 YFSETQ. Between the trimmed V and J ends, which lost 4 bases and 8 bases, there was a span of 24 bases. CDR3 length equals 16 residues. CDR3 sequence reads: CASSPAGDIDKWGYTF. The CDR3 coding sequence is TGCGCCAGCAGCCCCGCAGGGGACATCGACAAATGGGGCTACACCTTC.

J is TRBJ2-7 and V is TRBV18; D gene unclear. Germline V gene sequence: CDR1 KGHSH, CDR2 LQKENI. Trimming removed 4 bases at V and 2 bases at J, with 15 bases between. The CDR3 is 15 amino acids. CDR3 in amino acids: CASSRPGSPTYEQYF. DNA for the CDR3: TGTGCCAGCTCACGGCCCGGGTCTCCTACCTACGAGCAGTACTTC.

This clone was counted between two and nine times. CDR3 in amino acids: CASSGPPTGGGTGELFF. DNA for the CDR3: TGTGCCAGCAGTGGACCCCCGACAGGGGGCGGTACCGGGGAGCTGTTTTTT. The gene calls are TRBV28 and TRBJ2-2, with 10 bases identical to TRBD1. V was clipped by 5 bases and J by 5 bases; unmatched bases: 11. The CDR3 extends over 17 amino acids. Germline CDR1 reads MDHEN; CDR2 reads SYDVKM.

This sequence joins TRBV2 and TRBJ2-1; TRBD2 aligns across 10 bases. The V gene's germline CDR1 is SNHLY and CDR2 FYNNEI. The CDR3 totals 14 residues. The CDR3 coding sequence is TGTGCAATCGGGTTCAGCGGGAGGGGAAATGAGCAGTTCTTC. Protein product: CAIGFSGRGNEQFF.

CDR3 nucleotide sequence: TGTGCCAGTTCCCTCGGGAACCATCCAAGGGAGACCCAGTACTTC. Encoded protein: CASSLGNHPRETQYF. The chain joins TRBV7-2 to TRBJ2-5, with D possibly matching TRBD2 (5 bases). V lost 9 bases and J 5 bases, leaving 22 bases between the germline ends. The CDR3 sequence is 15 residues long. In germline, CDR1 is SGHTA, CDR2 FQGNSA.

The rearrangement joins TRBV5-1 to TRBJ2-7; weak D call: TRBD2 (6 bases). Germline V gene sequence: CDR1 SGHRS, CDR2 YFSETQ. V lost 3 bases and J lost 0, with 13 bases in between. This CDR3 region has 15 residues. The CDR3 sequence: CASSSRGGNSYEQYF. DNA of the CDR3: TGCGCCAGCAGCTCTAGGGGCGGGAACTCCTACGAGCAGTACTTC.

This chain's CDR3 is CASRQGASADTQYF. The DNA of the CDR3 is TGTGCCAGCAGGCAGGGGGCGTCGGCAGATACGCAGTATTTT. This chain links TRBV6-1 with TRBJ2-3, with 8 positions matching TRBD1. Losses at the gene ends were 6 bases for V and 4 bases for J; bases not matched to a gene: 6. This CDR3 contains 14 residues. CDR1 and CDR2 (germline): MNHNS, SASEGT.

The CDR3 DNA is TGTGCCAGCTCACCATGGGATACAGGGGCGACAAACACCATATATTTT. This gives the protein CASSPWDTGATNTIYF. The chain recombines TRBV18 with TRBJ1-3, with 7 bases lining up with TRBD1. Germline V gives CDR1 KGHSH, CDR2 LQKENI. Trimming at V came to 2 bases and at J to 6 bases, leaving 10 bases not matched to a gene. The CDR3 sequence is 16 residues long.

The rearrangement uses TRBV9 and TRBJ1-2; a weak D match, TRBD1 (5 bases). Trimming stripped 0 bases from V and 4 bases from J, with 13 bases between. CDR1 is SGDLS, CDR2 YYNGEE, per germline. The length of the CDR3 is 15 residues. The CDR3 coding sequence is TGTGCCAGCAGCGTAGAGGGGACCGCCGGCTATGGCTACACCTTC. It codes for CASSVEGTAGYGYTF.

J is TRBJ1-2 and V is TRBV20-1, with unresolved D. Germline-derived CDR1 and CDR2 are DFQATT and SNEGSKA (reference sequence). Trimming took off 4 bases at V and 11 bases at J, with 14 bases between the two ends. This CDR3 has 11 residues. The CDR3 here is CSAIGRGWYTF. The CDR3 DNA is TGCAGTGCTATTGGGCGGGGATGGTACACCTTC.

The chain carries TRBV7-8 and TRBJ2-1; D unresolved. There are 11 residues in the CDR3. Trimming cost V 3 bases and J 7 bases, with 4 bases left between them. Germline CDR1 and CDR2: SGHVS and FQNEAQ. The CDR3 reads CASSFRNEQFF. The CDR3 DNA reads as TGTGCCAGCAGCTTCCGGAATGAGCAGTTCTTC.

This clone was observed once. In nucleotides, the CDR3 is TGTGCCTGGAGTTCTGGGGGGAAGTTCGCTGAAGCTTTCTTT. Translated, it gives CAWSSGGKFAEAFF. The chain recombines TRBV30 with TRBJ1-1; possible D gene TRBD1, 5 bases. CDR3 length: 14 residues. Germline lookup yields CDR1 GTSNPN and CDR2 SVGIG (reference sequence). The ends were cut back, 2 bases at V and 6 bases at J, with 16 bases in the middle.

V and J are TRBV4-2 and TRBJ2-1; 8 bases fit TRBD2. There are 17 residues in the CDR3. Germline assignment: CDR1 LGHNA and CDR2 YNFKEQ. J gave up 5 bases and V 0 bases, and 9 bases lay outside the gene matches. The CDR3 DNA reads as TGTGCCAGCAGCCAAGACCCACCCAGCGGGAGCCACAATGAGCAGTTCTTC. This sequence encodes CASSQDPPSGSHNEQFF.

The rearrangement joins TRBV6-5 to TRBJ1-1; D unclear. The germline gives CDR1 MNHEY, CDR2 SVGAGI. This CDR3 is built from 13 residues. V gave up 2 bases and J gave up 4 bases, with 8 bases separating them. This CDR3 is CASSYAVGTEAFF. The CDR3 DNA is TGTGCCAGCAGTTACGCTGTGGGCACTGAAGCTTTCTTT.

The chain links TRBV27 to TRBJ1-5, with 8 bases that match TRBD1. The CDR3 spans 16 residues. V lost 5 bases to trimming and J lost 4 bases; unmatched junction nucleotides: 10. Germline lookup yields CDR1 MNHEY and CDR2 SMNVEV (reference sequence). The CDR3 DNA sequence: TGTGCCAGCAGTCCACTAACAGGGGGTAAAAATCAGCCCCAGCATTTT. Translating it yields CASSPLTGGKNQPQHF.

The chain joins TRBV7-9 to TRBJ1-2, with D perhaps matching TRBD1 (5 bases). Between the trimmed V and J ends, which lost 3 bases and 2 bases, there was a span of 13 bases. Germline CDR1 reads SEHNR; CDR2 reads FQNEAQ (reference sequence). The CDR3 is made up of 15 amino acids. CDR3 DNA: TGTGCCAGCAGCTTTCATTCGGGGGGAAACTATGGCTACACCTTC. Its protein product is CASSFHSGGNYGYTF. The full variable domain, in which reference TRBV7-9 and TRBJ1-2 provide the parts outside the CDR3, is DTGVSQNPRHKITKRGQNVTFRCDPISEHNRLYWYRQTLGQGPEFLTYFQNEAQLEKSRLLSDRFSAERPKGSFSTLEIQRTEQGDSAMYLCASSFHSGGNYGYTFGSGTRLTVV.

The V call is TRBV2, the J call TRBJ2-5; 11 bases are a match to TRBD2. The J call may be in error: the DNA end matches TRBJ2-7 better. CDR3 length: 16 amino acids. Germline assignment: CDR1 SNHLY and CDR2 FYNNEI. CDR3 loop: CASSEVSSGRTYEQYF. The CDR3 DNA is TGTGCCAGCAGTGAAGTGTCTAGCGGGAGGACCTACGAGCAGTACTTC.

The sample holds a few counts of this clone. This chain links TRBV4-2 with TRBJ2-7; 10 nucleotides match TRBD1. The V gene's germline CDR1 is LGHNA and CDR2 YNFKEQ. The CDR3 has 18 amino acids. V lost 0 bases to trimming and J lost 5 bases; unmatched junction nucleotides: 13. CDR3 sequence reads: CASSQEGMDRGKQNEQYF. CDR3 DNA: TGTGCCAGCAGCCAAGAAGGGATGGACAGGGGGAAACAGAACGAGCAGTACTTC.

Here the CDR3 DNA reads TGTGCCAGCAGTCCGGAAGACAGGGGGGCTGAGAATAGCAATCAGCCCCAGCATTTT. Translated, it gives CASSPEDRGAENSNQPQHF. The chain is built from TRBV27 and TRBJ1-5, with 9 bases identical to TRBD1. Trimming at V came to 5 bases and at J to 0 bases, leaving 14 bases not matched to a gene. The CDR3 covers 19 residues. Germline CDR1 reads MNHEY; CDR2 reads SMNVEV (reference sequence).

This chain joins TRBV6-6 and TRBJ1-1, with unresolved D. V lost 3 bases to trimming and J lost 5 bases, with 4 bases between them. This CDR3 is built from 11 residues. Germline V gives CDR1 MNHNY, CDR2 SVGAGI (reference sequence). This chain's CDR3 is CASSYLTEAFF. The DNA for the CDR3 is TGTGCCAGCAGTTATTTGACTGAAGCTTTCTTT.

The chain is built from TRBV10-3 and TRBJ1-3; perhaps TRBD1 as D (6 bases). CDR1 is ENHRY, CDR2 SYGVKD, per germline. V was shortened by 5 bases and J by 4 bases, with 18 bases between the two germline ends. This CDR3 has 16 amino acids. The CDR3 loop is CAISFGGGGDGNTIYF. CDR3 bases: TGTGCCATCAGTTTCGGAGGGGGAGGCGACGGAAACACCATATATTTT.

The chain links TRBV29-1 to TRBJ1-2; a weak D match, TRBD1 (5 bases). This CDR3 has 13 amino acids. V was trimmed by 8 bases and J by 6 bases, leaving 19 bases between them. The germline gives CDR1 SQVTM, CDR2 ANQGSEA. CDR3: CSPPHWGPNGYTF. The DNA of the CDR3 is TGCAGCCCCCCCCACTGGGGCCCAAATGGCTACACCTTC.

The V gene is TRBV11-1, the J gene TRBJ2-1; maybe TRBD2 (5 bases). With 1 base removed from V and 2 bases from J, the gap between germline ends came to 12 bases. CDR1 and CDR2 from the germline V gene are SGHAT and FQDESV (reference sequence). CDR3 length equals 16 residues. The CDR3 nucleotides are TGTGCCAGCAGCTTAGTTCCGGGATCCGCCTACAATGAGCAGTTCTTC. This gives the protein CASSLVPGSAYNEQFF.